The T cell receptor beta chain under discussion was sequenced for a study of blood T cell repertoires in COVID-19 (dated by TCRdb to 2020 to 2021). About the study as a whole: Collaborator samples came from the United States, Italy and Spain and covered acute and convalescent phases of COVID-19. The prospective study material was composed of cDNA or gDNA derived from T cells, B-cell-depleted T cells, or PBMCs. Subjects who had been exposed to COVID-19, were actively infected with it, or had recovered from it provided the deeply sampled blood TCRbeta repertoires that made up the dataset. A freely available public database, intended as a resource for researchers studying the immune response to SARS-CoV-2, is where the repertoires were released. Samples came from the ongoing ImmuneRACE study (first 160 participants) plus 1,254 subjects from 6 global collaborators. Nearly every sample came with metadata listing a de-identified subject ID, COVID-19 status, age in years and sex. HLA class I and class II types, where available, came from metadata supplied by the sample provider rather than from assay-based typing. Overall study outcomes, separate from this receptor: The amount of clinical and demographic metadata varied by source and participant and was provided uncurated.

TCRbeta CDR3 regions were amplified from genomic DNA by means of the immunoSEQ Assay, a bias-controlled multiplex PCR. In the authors' own workflow: The number of nucleated cells in each sample was estimated by amplification of reference gene primers within the assay. Sequence reads were collapsed and filtered to measure the absolute abundance of every unique TCRbeta CDR3 rearrangement. For each sample, productive Simpson clonality was calculated by taking the square root of Simpson's diversity index across productive rearrangements. TCRdb provides this immuneACCESS table in a form limited to in-frame rearrangements. Some clones are lacking; in checked studies, under half of them reflect an unresolved V gene, and why the rest are absent is not known. The DNA gave D and trimming, while V, J and clone size come from that table. This sample is represented by approximately 140,000 clones; 84% of them were singletons. 5% to 7% of the sample rests with the top ten.

Enrolling through a virtual design, the prospective study's participants ranged in age from roughly 18 to 90 years and lived across roughly 23 United States geographic areas. To assign participants to cohorts, the prospective study relied on clinical history that participants themselves reported in a screening survey and a study questionnaire. Each participant in the prospective study had whole blood, serum and a nasopharyngeal or oropharyngeal swab collected by mobile phlebotomists. Additional blood draws and questionnaires over an approximately 2-month period could optionally be provided by prospective study participants. Blood samples from the prospective study were shipped frozen or at room temperature prior to DNA extraction. From its cysteine to its phenylalanine, the CDR3 spans 13 amino acids. Just the 39-base CDR3 DNA is kept, in frame starting at base 1. Trimmed from V: 4 bases; trimmed from J: 5 bases; junction bases lacking a gene match: 3. According to the germline V gene (reference sequence), CDR1 reads GTSNPN and CDR2 reads SVGIG.

This clone appeared a few times. The antigen this receptor binds is unknown. No qualities accompany the bases; no much larger clone lies one base away. Sample: PBMCs or T cells enriched from blood (not recorded which). The rearrangement combines TRBV30 with TRBJ2-2, and TRBD2 matches 8 of the central bases. This TCR came from a middle-aged man with acute COVID-19. The CDR3 is CAWIAGGTGELFF. The nucleotide sequence is TGTGCCTGGATTGCGGGAGGTACCGGGGAGCTGTTTTTT. Reference TRBV30 and TRBJ2-2 genes cover what lies past the CDR3, so the full variable domain is SQTIHQWPATLVQPVGSPLSLECTVEGTSNPNLYWYRQAAGRGLQLLFYSVGIGQISSEVPQNLSASRPQDRQFILSSKKLLLSDSGFYLCAWIAGGTGELFFGEGSRLTVL.